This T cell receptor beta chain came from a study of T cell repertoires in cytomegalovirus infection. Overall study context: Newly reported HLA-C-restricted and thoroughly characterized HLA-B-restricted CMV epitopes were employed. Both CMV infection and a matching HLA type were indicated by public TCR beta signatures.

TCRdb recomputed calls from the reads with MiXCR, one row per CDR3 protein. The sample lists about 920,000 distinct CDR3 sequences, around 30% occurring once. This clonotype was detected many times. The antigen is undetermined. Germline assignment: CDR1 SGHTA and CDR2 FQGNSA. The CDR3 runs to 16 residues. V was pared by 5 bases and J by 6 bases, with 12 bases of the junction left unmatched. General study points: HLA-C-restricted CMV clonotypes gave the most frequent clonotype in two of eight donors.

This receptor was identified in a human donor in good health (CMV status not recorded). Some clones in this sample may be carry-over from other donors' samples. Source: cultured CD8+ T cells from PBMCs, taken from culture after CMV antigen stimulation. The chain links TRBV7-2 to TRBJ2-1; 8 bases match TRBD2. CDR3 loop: CASSTFRGGALNEQFF. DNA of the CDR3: TGTGCCAGCAGCACTTTTCGGGGGGGTGCTCTCAATGAGCAGTTCTTC.